The sequence of this TCR beta chain was determined in a study of OX40 agonist ivuxolimab in advanced cancers. About the research overall: Patients were treated with intravenous ivuxolimab, dosed at 0.01 to 10 mg/kg and infused every 2 weeks.

Germline CDR1 reads MNHEY; CDR2 reads SMNVEV (reference sequence). The CDR3 extends over 16 amino acids. V was pared by 2 bases and J by 4 bases, with 14 bases between. The table came from immunoSEQ multiplex PCR; TCRdb's copy has only in-frame clones and leaves some out. The sample has roughly 76,000 clones, around nine tenths seen once. The specimen was CD4+ or CD8+ T cells sorted from blood, collected in a trial of the OX40 agonist ivuxolimab. The source of this sequence is an adult with an advanced solid tumor such as melanoma, head and neck, liver or kidney cancer. This sequence joins TRBV27 and TRBJ2-2; D is unclear. The CDR3 region is CASSLIGFSGTGELFF. CDR3 sequence (DNA): TGTGCCAGCAGTTTAATCGGGTTTTCCGGCACCGGGGAGCTGTTTTTT.